The entry that follows covers one T cell receptor (beta chain) sequence. Antigen unknown. This specimen comes from a study of T-cell memory formation after mild COVID-19. The CDR3 is made up of 15 amino acids. Trimming removed 5 bases from V and 1 base from J; junction bases left unmatched: 7. The germline V gene encodes CDR1 KGHSH and CDR2 LQKENI. MiXCR, run by TCRdb on the 5' RACE reads, gives a single entry per CDR3 protein. Among about 560,000 distinct CDR3 sequences listed, about 20% were seen once. Study conclusions and caveats: While clones contracting from day 15 to 85 were balanced between CD4 and CD8, later expanders leaned CD4+. Memory sampled before infection contained some responding clones, suggesting cross-reactive memory joined.

Sequencing was performed on PBMCs or a T cell subset sorted from them (not recorded which). The genes are TRBV18 and TRBJ2-5; the match to TRBD1 covers 7 bases. The sequence was obtained from an adult woman who had mild COVID-19 (a few samples of this study predate the infection). Cell type and time point are not known. CDR3 bases: TGTGCCAGCTCAAAAGGCACAGGGGCCCAAGAGACCCAGTACTTC. This codes for CASSKGTGAQETQYF. The whole variable domain, filled in from reference TRBV18 and TRBJ2-5, reads NAGVMQNPRHLVRRRGQEARLRCSPMKGHSHVYWYRQLPEEGLKFMVYLQKENIIDESGMPKERFSAEFPKEGPSILRIQQVVRGDSAAYFCASSKGTGAQETQYFGPGTRLLVL.